A single sample gave rise to the 28 T cell receptor beta chains below, sequenced in a study of Graves' ophthalmopathy and Graves' hyperthyroidism. For repertoire sequencing, the TCR beta CDR3 regions were amplified from RNA transcripts. RT-PCR in the first round used HTBI primers; a second-round multiplex PCR followed. One entry per CDR3 protein, called by TCRdb with MiXCR from the multiplex PCR reads. The repertoire holds tens of thousands of distinct CDR3 sequences, with about half as singletons. The specimen sequenced was peripheral blood. The source is an adult woman with Graves' ophthalmopathy.

The chain employs TRBV20-1 and TRBJ1-6; the D gene is possibly TRBD1 (5 bases). Germline-derived CDR1 and CDR2 are DFQATT and SNEGSKA (reference sequence). Trimming pared 5 bases from V and 13 bases from J, leaving 18 bases between. This CDR3 is built from 13 residues. The CDR3 bases are TGCAGTGCTTATACCGGGGGACGGAGCCCCCTCCACTTT. Amino acid sequence: CSAYTGGRSPLHF.

This clonotype appeared many times. V usage is TRBV5-5 and J usage is TRBJ1-2; a possible D gene is TRBD1 (6 bases). Looked up from germline, CDR1 is SGHKS and CDR2 is YYEKEE (reference sequence). This CDR3 contains 17 residues. The V gene lost 0 bases and the J gene lost 4 bases, with 19 bases spanning the gap. The CDR3 nucleotides read TGTGCCAGCAGCTTGGATCCGGGGGGCGGGGGTGGCTATGGCTACACCTTC. Its protein is CASSLDPGGGGGYGYTF.

This clonotype was counted at least ten times. The chain is built from TRBV20-1 and TRBJ1-5, with D possibly TRBD1 on 5 matching bases. V was pared by 3 bases and J by 4 bases, with 10 bases between. Germline V gives CDR1 DFQATT, CDR2 SNEGSKA (reference sequence). This CDR3 comprises 13 residues. This CDR3 reads CSASPQGNQPQHF. CDR3 DNA: TGCAGTGCTAGCCCGCAGGGTAATCAGCCCCAGCATTTT.

Worth noting for this clonotype: The conserved final phenylalanine or tryptophan is absent from the CDR3, which likely points to a read error. The rearrangement uses TRBV6-1 and TRBJ1-5; D remains unclear. Per germline, CDR1 MNHNS and CDR2 SASEGT. The CDR3 consists of 16 residues. The CDR3 nucleotides read TGTGCCAGCAGTGAAGTAGCAGGCTGGAGCAGTCAGCCCCAGCATTCT. The encoded protein is CASSEVAGWSSQPQHS.

The CDR3 nucleotides are TGTGCCAGCAGCCAGGACAGCCTTGGGGTGAACACTGAAGCTTTCTTT. It yields the protein CASSQDSLGVNTEAFF. The chain is built from TRBV7-2 and TRBJ1-1; a weak D match, TRBD1 (6 bases). This CDR3 region has 16 residues. Germline CDR1 and CDR2: SGHTA and FQGNSA. V lost 5 bases to trimming and J lost 0 bases, with 16 bases between them.

Worth noting for this clonotype: One junction end disagrees with the germline gene, perhaps due to a read error. The chain is built from TRBV7-2 and TRBJ1-3, with a possible D match to TRBD1 (5 bases). CDR3 length equals 15 residues. The germline V gene encodes CDR1 SGHTA and CDR2 FQGNSA. The CDR3 protein is CASSNTGRPGDTIYF. The CDR3 DNA reads as TGTGCCAGCAGCAACACAGGTCGCCCTGGAGACACCATATATTTT.

This clonotype was seen ten or more times. The CDR3 loop reads CASSKEREGYNEQFF. The CDR3 DNA reads as TGTGCCAGTAGTAAGGAGCGGGAGGGGTACAATGAGCAGTTCTTC. The chain recombines TRBV19 with TRBJ2-1; TRBD2 matches 10 bases. The length of the CDR3 is 15 residues. From germline, CDR1 is LNHDA and CDR2 SQIVND (reference sequence). Losses at the gene ends were 4 bases for V and 4 bases for J; bases not matched to a gene: 4.

This clonotype was recorded a few times. V gene TRBV27 combines with J gene TRBJ2-7, with TRBD2 matching 12 bases. This CDR3 region has 15 residues. The trim removed 4 bases at V and 2 bases at J, leaving 3 bases unmatched. Germline V gene sequence: CDR1 MNHEY, CDR2 SMNVEV (reference sequence). CDR3 DNA sequence: TGTGCCAGCAGTTCCCTAGCGGGAGGGCCCTACGAGCAGTACTTC. Translating it yields CASSSLAGGPYEQYF.

The J gene is TRBJ2-7, the V gene TRBV5-1; 9 bases agree with TRBD1. The ends lost 6 bases at V and 0 bases at J; junction bases unmatched: 28. Germline V CDR1 and CDR2: SGHRS, YFSETQ. This CDR3 region has 22 residues. CDR3 loop: CASTKPMARPTTGGRSSYEQYF. The CDR3, as DNA: TGCGCCAGCACCAAGCCCATGGCTCGCCCAACAACAGGGGGCAGGTCCTCCTACGAGCAGTACTTC.

This clonotype appeared once. This rearrangement joins TRBV10-3 to TRBJ1-1, with a possible D match to TRBD1 (6 bases). Germline CDR1 ENHRY, CDR2 SYGVKD. V dropped 6 bases and J dropped 1 base, with 15 bases sitting between them. This CDR3 region has 15 residues. This chain's CDR3 is CAIRRDNSRNTEAFF. DNA for the CDR3: TGTGCCATCAGGCGGGACAACTCCAGGAACACTGAAGCTTTCTTT.

This clonotype was picked up many times. The rearrangement uses TRBV7-6 and TRBJ2-2, with 9 bases fitting TRBD2. This CDR3 has 17 residues. The germline CDR1 and CDR2 sequences are SGHVS and FNYEAQ. V lost 5 bases, J lost 7 bases, and 14 bases stayed unmatched. CDR3 amino acids: CASSPGGGGRAVGELFF. DNA for the CDR3: TGTGCCAGCAGCCCCGGTGGGGGCGGGAGGGCTGTCGGGGAGCTGTTTTTT.

This clonotype has at least ten counts. This chain connects TRBV20-1 to TRBJ2-7; D remains ambiguous. The V end was cut by 0 bases, the J end by 3 bases, with 9 bases between. The CDR3 totals 13 residues. In germline, CDR1 is DFQATT, CDR2 SNEGSKA (reference sequence). The CDR3 here is CSAREQPYYEQYF. In DNA form, the CDR3 reads TGCAGTGCTAGAGAGCAACCGTACTACGAGCAGTACTTC.

The chain employs TRBV7-9 and TRBJ1-1; no clear D. Germline V CDR1 and CDR2: SEHNR, FQNEAQ (reference sequence). The V end was cut by 5 bases, the J end by 2 bases, with 12 bases between. There are 14 residues in the CDR3. The CDR3 DNA sequence: TGTGCCAGCAGCCGAACGGCCGGAAACACTGAAGCTTTCTTT. This translates into CASSRTAGNTEAFF.

The table lists this clonotype with many counts. The V call is TRBV2, the J call TRBJ2-4; D gene unclear. V was shortened by 0 bases and J by 3 bases, with 6 bases between the two germline ends. Germline CDR1 reads SNHLY; CDR2 reads FYNNEI. This CDR3 region has 14 residues. In nucleotides, the CDR3 is TGTGCCAGCAGTGAAGCACAAGTCAAAAACATTCAGTACTTC. This encodes CASSEAQVKNIQYF.

The genes are TRBV2 and TRBJ1-1; 9 bases line up with TRBD1. Germline-derived CDR1 and CDR2 are SNHLY and FYNNEI. J was trimmed by 4 bases and V by 4 bases; bases with no gene match: 4. This CDR3 comprises 14 residues. As DNA, the CDR3 is TGTGCCAGCAGTGGGGGGACAGGGTCCACTGAAGCTTTCTTT. Protein: CASSGGTGSTEAFF. Using reference TRBV2 and TRBJ1-1 for the parts outside the CDR3, the full variable domain is EPEVTQTPSHQVTQMGQEVILRCVPISNHLYFYWYRQILGQKVEFLVSFYNNEISEKSEIFDDQFSVERPDGSNFTLKIRSTKLEDSAMYFCASSGGTGSTEAFFGQGTRLTVV.

This clonotype was found many times. This rearrangement joins TRBV5-1 to TRBJ2-1; D ambiguous. V lost 7 bases, J lost 6 bases, and 14 bases lay in between. Germline V lookup: CDR1 SGHRS, CDR2 YFSETQ. The CDR3 length is 13 residues. For the CDR3, the DNA is TGCGCCAGCGGCCGGGCCACCCTCAATGAGCAGTTCTTC. Amino acid sequence: CASGRATLNEQFF.

The V call is TRBV6-1, the J call TRBJ2-1; D is unclear. Looked up from germline, CDR1 is MNHNS and CDR2 is SASEGT. The CDR3 loop spans 11 amino acids. Trimming cost V 5 bases and J 13 bases, with 12 bases left between them. CDR3 protein: CASSLIREQFF. For the CDR3, the DNA is TGTGCCAGCAGTTTAATCCGTGAACAGTTCTTC.

This clonotype was detected ten times or more. V and J are TRBV3-1 and TRBJ2-5; D ambiguous. The CDR3 spans 14 residues. Trimming left V 1 base short and J 2 bases short, with 8 bases between. Germline assignment: CDR1 LGHDT and CDR2 YNNKEL (reference sequence). CDR3 nucleotides: TGTGCCAGCAGCCAAGCCGGCTGGCAAGAGACCCAGTACTTC. It yields the protein CASSQAGWQETQYF.

This clonotype was seen at least ten times. The chain links TRBV5-1 to TRBJ2-6; weak D call: TRBD1 (6 bases). The V gene lost 5 bases and the J gene lost 1 base, with 16 bases spanning the gap. CDR3 length: 17 amino acids. The germline V gene encodes CDR1 SGHRS and CDR2 YFSETQ. DNA for the CDR3: TGCGCCAGCAGAAACGACAGGATGACGTCTGGGGCCAACGTCCTGACTTTC. Translated, it gives CASRNDRMTSGANVLTF.

This clonotype came up many times. A much larger clone lies a single base off, so this may be a read error. Here the CDR3 reads CASSVSGGAYEQYF. CDR3 coding DNA: TGTGCCAGCAGCGTATCAGGGGGCGCCTACGAGCAGTACTTC. The chain has TRBV12-3 or TRBV12-4 and TRBJ2-7, with 8 bases that match TRBD1. The J segment lost 2 bases and the V segment lost 6 bases, leaving 6 bases of the junction unmatched. The CDR3 runs to 14 residues.

This chain uses TRBV7-9 with TRBJ2-7; TRBD2 is a possible D gene (6 bases). This CDR3 is built from 11 residues. V was pared by 5 bases and J by 12 bases, with 14 bases between. Germline V gene lookup returns CDR1 SEHNR and CDR2 FQNEAQ (reference sequence). The CDR3 sequence: CASSRGRTRYF. CDR3 DNA sequence: TGTGCCAGCAGCCGGGGGAGAACGCGGTACTTC.

This clonotype appeared a single time. The rearrangement joins TRBV3-1 to TRBJ2-7, with 9 bases aligning to TRBD2. CDR1 is LGHDT and CDR2 is YNNKEL in the germline V gene (reference sequence). The length of the CDR3 is 14 residues. V lost 2 bases, J lost 4 bases, and 3 bases stayed unmatched. CDR3 in amino acids: CASSQLAGWYEQYF. In DNA, the CDR3 is TGTGCCAGCAGCCAACTAGCGGGATGGTACGAGCAGTACTTC.

The V gene is TRBV7-2, the J gene TRBJ2-7; D uncertain. Per germline, CDR1 SGHTA and CDR2 FQGNSA. The CDR3 covers 14 residues. V was shortened by 4 bases and J by 11 bases, with 21 bases between the two germline ends. The CDR3 DNA sequence: TGTGCCAGCAGCTCGTCCCTTTTATGGGATGGGAAGTACTTC. Its protein product is CASSSSLLWDGKYF.

The chain uses TRBV6-1 and TRBJ1-3; tentatively, D is TRBD1 (6 bases). V lost 2 bases and J 8 bases, leaving 13 bases between the germline ends. CDR1 and CDR2 from the germline V gene are MNHNS and SASEGT. The CDR3 is 14 residues long. DNA for the CDR3: TGTGCCAGCAGTGAAAAGGGGGTCGGCTACACCATATATTTT. Its protein product is CASSEKGVGYTIYF.

The gene calls are TRBV7-3 and TRBJ2-1; 10 positions match TRBD2. The CDR3 is 15 amino acids. CDR1 is SGHTA and CDR2 is FQGTGA in the germline V gene. V lost 5 bases, J lost 6 bases, and 7 bases stayed unmatched. CDR3 sequence: CASSLLAGTLNEQFF. The CDR3 DNA is TGTGCCAGCAGCCTACTAGCGGGAACCCTCAATGAGCAGTTCTTC.

This clonotype has a single count. This chain joins TRBV12-3 or TRBV12-4 and TRBJ1-1; no firm D call. Trimming shortened V by 0 bases and J by 3 bases, and 2 bases separated the two germline ends. The CDR3 totals 12 residues. This CDR3 is CASSLADTEAFF. CDR3 nucleotide sequence: TGTGCCAGCAGTTTAGCGGACACTGAAGCTTTCTTT.

This clonotype was observed at least ten times. This chain links TRBV7-2 with TRBJ1-4, with D maybe TRBD1 (6 bases). Germline assignment: CDR1 SGHTA and CDR2 FQGNSA. Trimming took 5 bases from V and 8 from J, leaving 15 bases between them. The CDR3 runs 14 residues. This CDR3 is CASSPGGAGEKLFF. CDR3 sequence (DNA): TGTGCCAGCAGCCCCGGGGGGGCCGGGGAAAAACTGTTTTTT.

In its sample, this clonotype was seen many times. This chain connects TRBV6-2 or TRBV6-3 to TRBJ2-1, with D perhaps being TRBD1 or TRBD2 (5 bases each). Between the trimmed V and J ends, which lost 2 bases and 0 bases, there was a span of 11 bases. CDR3 length equals 16 residues. Germline V gives CDR1 MNHEY, CDR2 SVGEGT. Written as DNA, the CDR3 is TGTGCCAGCAGTTACGGGACGTATAGCTCCTACAATGAGCAGTTCTTC. Translating gives CASSYGTYSSYNEQFF.